This TCR beta chain was documented in a study of blood T cells in healthy people across ages. Primers used in a second PCR of roughly 6 to 11 cycles were a sample-barcoded 5' primer and a J-beta primer mix. Via MiXCR, TCRdb re-called the 5' RACE reads, giving one row per CDR3 protein. The table has hundreds of thousands of distinct CDR3 sequences, roughly 60% seen once. This clonotype was recorded once. The CDR3 spans 12 residues. The V end lost 6 bases, the J end lost 6 bases, and 12 bases lay between the germline ends. The germline CDR1 and CDR2 sequences are DFQATT and SNEGSKA (reference sequence).

The genes are TRBV20-1 and TRBJ2-1; perhaps TRBD1 as D (5 bases). This TCR derives from a man aged 25-45 years in good health. Sample: blood. The CDR3 loop reads CSARQGTNEQFF. CDR3 in DNA: TGCAGTGCCCGGCAGGGAACCAATGAGCAGTTCTTC.